Included here is one T cell receptor beta chain sequence, with context. Its antigen remains unidentified. This sample is drawn from a study of OX40 agonist ivuxolimab in advanced cancers. Study outcomes and limitations: Doses of 0.1 to 3.0 mg/kg were accompanied by clonal expansion of CD4+ and CD8+ blood T cells by week 6.

The table came from immunoSEQ multiplex PCR; TCRdb's copy has only in-frame clones and leaves some out. The sample has 100,000 or so clones; approximately 94% are singletons. The sequenced sample was CD4+ or CD8+ T cells sorted from blood, obtained in a trial of the OX40 agonist ivuxolimab. This receptor was taken from an adult with an advanced solid tumor such as melanoma, head and neck, liver or kidney cancer.

CDR3: CASSSPGGAVYEQYF. The CDR3 DNA follows: TGTGCCAGCAGCTCCCCGGGAGGGGCGGTCTACGAGCAGTACTTC. The chain employs TRBV11-3 and TRBJ2-7; 8 bases map to TRBD2. The V gene's germline CDR1 is SGHNT and CDR2 YENEEA. V trimming: 4 bases; J trimming: 3 bases; junction bases outside the gene matches: 8. This CDR3 comprises 15 residues.